This T cell receptor (beta chain) was observed in a study of a mutant IDH1 vaccine in newly diagnosed glioma. Overall study context: Vaccinations were initiated 4-6 weeks following radiotherapy alone, or were given together with temozolomide cycles. Previous care, which was radiotherapy, temozolomide, or both, most often involved both. The sex distribution of treated patients was about 62% male and about 38% female, with a mean age of roughly 40 years.

Some clones are missing from TCRdb's copy, which holds only in-frame ones; the method was immunoSEQ multiplex PCR. The table shows around 100,000 clones, with roughly 90% occurring only once. The germline gives CDR1 SEHNR, CDR2 FQNEAQ (reference sequence). The V end was cut by 1 base, the J end by 5 bases, with 15 bases between. CDR3 length: 15 amino acids. Regarding time point: week 11, during vaccination. It was 300 ug of mutant IDH1 20-mer peptide that made up each vaccine dose, given with topical imiquimod. Donors had new IDH1-mutant astrocytomas of WHO grade 3 or 4 (ATRX-lost). Points on this clone: Its antigen is not identified.

This sample comprised PBMCs, obtained from a glioma patient whose treatment included an IDH1 peptide vaccine. The genes are TRBV7-9 and TRBJ2-7; a possible D gene is TRBD1 (5 bases). The TCR comes from a woman between 45 and 60 years old with glioma. The CDR3 DNA sequence: TGTGCCAGCAGCTTAGTTCAGGGTATCAACCACGAGCAGTACTTC. This encodes CASSLVQGINHEQYF.